This passage covers 17 T cell receptor beta chains from one sample sequenced in a study of neurological immune-mediated disorders. TCRdb fed the 5' RACE reads into MiXCR, producing one record per CDR3 protein. Of tens of thousands of distinct CDR3 sequences listed, roughly 3.5% were seen once; the top ten hold about 2.9%. Input material: PBMCs. All receptors come from a woman aged 50 to 60 with multiple sclerosis.

This clonotype has at least ten counts. The chain links TRBV5-1 to TRBJ2-5; the match to TRBD1 covers 8 bases. The CDR3 extends over 14 amino acids. J lost 4 bases, V lost 4 bases, and 6 bases had no gene match. Germline CDR1 and CDR2: SGHRS and YFSETQ. As DNA, the CDR3 is TGCGCCAGCAGCCCTCAGGGGGCGAGAGAGACCCAGTACTTC. This sequence encodes CASSPQGARETQYF.

Many counts were recorded for this clonotype. CDR3 bases: TGCGCCAGCAGCCAAGAATTCTCGACAGGTCTCCAAGAGACCCAGTACTTC. Translating gives CASSQEFSTGLQETQYF. The chain has TRBV4-3 and TRBJ2-5; perhaps TRBD1 as D (6 bases). This CDR3 is built from 17 residues. With 0 bases removed from V and 1 base from J, the gap between germline ends came to 15 bases. Germline V gives CDR1 LGHNA, CDR2 YSLEER.

This clonotype was seen many times. The rearrangement joins TRBV20-1 to TRBJ2-7; 8 positions match TRBD1. The CDR3 is 12 residues long. Germline lookup yields CDR1 DFQATT and CDR2 SNEGSKA (reference sequence). With 5 bases clipped from V and 0 bases from J, the junction kept 0 bases outside the gene matches. The CDR3 spells CSAGTGSYEQYF. The CDR3 DNA is TGCAGTGCTGGGACAGGCTCCTACGAGCAGTACTTC.

This clonotype was observed many times. The chain couples TRBV7-2 to TRBJ1-1; perhaps TRBD1 as D (5 bases). V was pared by 5 bases and J by 1 base, with 14 bases between. This CDR3 region has 15 residues. Germline V gene sequence: CDR1 SGHTA, CDR2 FQGNSA. This CDR3 reads CASSRARDENTEAFF. The CDR3 bases are TGTGCCAGCAGCCGTGCCAGGGACGAGAACACTGAAGCTTTCTTT.

This clonotype was observed many times. The chain links TRBV2 to TRBJ1-1; D perhaps matches TRBD1 (6 bases). The germline CDR1 and CDR2 sequences are SNHLY and FYNNEI. This CDR3 has 13 amino acids. The germline V and J ends were trimmed by 8 bases and 4 bases, with 14 bases remaining between them. In nucleotides, the CDR3 is TGTGCCAGCTACTTTCAGGGGTCCACTGAAGCTTTCTTT. Translating gives CASYFQGSTEAFF.

At least ten counts were recorded for this clonotype. The chain carries TRBV28 and TRBJ1-2, with 7 bases matching TRBD1. The CDR3 is 16 residues long. Germline V gene lookup returns CDR1 MDHEN and CDR2 SYDVKM. Unmatched junction bases numbered 14, after V lost 3 bases and J lost 7 bases. CDR3 in DNA: TGTGCCAGCAGTTTTCCCGAGGGACAGAGGTCGGCTGGCTACACCTTC. This encodes CASSFPEGQRSAGYTF.

This clonotype was counted many times. The V and J genes are TRBV12-3 or TRBV12-4 and TRBJ2-7, with a weak D call TRBD2 (5 bases). V was pared by 4 bases and J by 0 bases, with 10 bases between. The CDR3 covers 14 residues. The CDR3: CASSWSGSSYEQYF. The CDR3 nucleotides read TGTGCCAGCAGTTGGAGCGGTAGCTCCTACGAGCAGTACTTC.

This clonotype was counted many times. The CDR3 DNA sequence: TGTGCCAGCAGCTTAGCGGGACTAGCGGGGGTAAAAGAGACCCAGTACTTC. Translated: CASSLAGLAGVKETQYF. This chain joins TRBV7-9 and TRBJ2-5, with 14 bases lining up with TRBD2. This CDR3 contains 17 residues. CDR1 is SEHNR and CDR2 is FQNEAQ in the germline V gene (reference sequence). J gave up 3 bases and V 0 bases, and 3 bases lay outside the gene matches.

This clonotype was picked up many times. The rearrangement links TRBV12-3 or TRBV12-4 to TRBJ2-3; a possible D gene is TRBD2 (7 bases). There are 14 residues in the CDR3. Deletions cut 6 bases from V and 5 bases from J, with 15 bases between. CDR3 nucleotides: TGTGCCAGCAGCCTGGGGGGGCTCGTAGATACGCAGTATTTT. Encoded protein: CASSLGGLVDTQYF.

This clonotype was counted many times. The V call is TRBV5-6, the J call TRBJ2-7; D is undetermined. Germline V lookup: CDR1 SGHDT, CDR2 YYEEEE. The CDR3 sequence is 12 residues long. V lost 2 bases and J 3 bases, leaving 6 bases between the germline ends. CDR3 bases: TGTGCCAGCAGCTTAACGAACTACGAGCAGTACTTC. This sequence encodes CASSLTNYEQYF.

The V call is TRBV20-1, the J call TRBJ2-2, with TRBD1 matching 8 bases. This CDR3 has 13 amino acids. Germline CDR1 DFQATT, CDR2 SNEGSKA (reference sequence). Unmatched junction bases numbered 5, after V lost 6 bases and J lost 5 bases. The CDR3 DNA sequence: TGCAGTGCATGGGACAGGAGGACCGGGGAGCTGTTTTTT. Protein sequence: CSAWDRRTGELFF.

This clonotype was found many times. V usage is TRBV20-1 and J usage is TRBJ1-2; D is perhaps TRBD1 (5 bases). Per the germline V gene, CDR1 is DFQATT and CDR2 is SNEGSKA (reference sequence). There are 13 residues in the CDR3. With 3 bases removed from V and 12 bases from J, the gap between germline ends came to 20 bases. As DNA, the CDR3 is TGCAGTGCTAGCGAATCTCCGGGACCCAAGGACACCTTC. Its protein product is CSASESPGPKDTF.

This clonotype showed up many times. The chain carries TRBV20-1 and TRBJ2-7; D is unclear. Trimming took off 4 bases at V and 1 base at J, with 17 bases between the two ends. Germline V CDR1 and CDR2: DFQATT, SNEGSKA (reference sequence). This CDR3 is built from 15 residues. CDR3 residues: CSANSQDKVSYEQYF. The CDR3, as DNA: TGCAGTGCTAACTCTCAGGATAAGGTTTCCTACGAGCAGTACTTC.

This clonotype occurred many times. The chain combines TRBV27 with TRBJ2-2; 13 bases fit TRBD2. Germline values: CDR1 MNHEY, CDR2 SMNVEV (reference sequence). This CDR3 is built from 19 residues. J gave up 4 bases and V 5 bases, and 13 bases lay outside the gene matches. The CDR3 coding sequence is TGTGCCAGCAGTCCCCCACCGACTAGCGGGGGGCCCATCACCGGGGAGCTGTTTTTT. Amino acid sequence: CASSPPPTSGGPITGELFF.

The sample holds many counts of this clonotype. V and J are TRBV11-2 and TRBJ2-7, with D perhaps matching TRBD2 (6 bases). In germline, CDR1 is SGHAT, CDR2 FQNNGV. This CDR3 contains 14 residues. The V and J ends lost 10 bases and 1 base respectively, with 17 bases between them. In DNA, the CDR3 is TGTGCCACTGTTAGTGGGACTCTTTCCTACGAGCAGTACTTC. Translated, it gives CATVSGTLSYEQYF.

V and J are TRBV27 and TRBJ2-2, with TRBD2 identical over 16 bases. Germline CDR1 is MNHEY and CDR2 is SMNVEV (reference sequence). The V and J ends lost 5 bases and 4 bases, in that order; junction bases with no gene match: 13. The CDR3 loop spans 20 amino acids. The CDR3 DNA reads TGTGCCAGCAGTCCGGGGTGGGGACTAGCGGGGGGGCTAGGCACCGGGGAGCTGTTTTTT. Residues: CASSPGWGLAGGLGTGELFF.

This clonotype has ten or more counts. The chain joins TRBV7-9 to TRBJ2-5; D call uncertain. This CDR3 spans 11 amino acids. Per germline, CDR1 SEHNR and CDR2 FQNEAQ (reference sequence). Trimming left V 8 bases short and J 5 bases short, with 9 bases between. The CDR3 nucleotides read TGTGCCAGCGAGAAAGTGGAGACCCAGTACTTC. Translated, it gives CASEKVETQYF.